A selection of T cell receptor beta chains follows, all from one sample in a study of shared clonotypes between healthy human individuals. Libraries were prepared by immunoSEQ multiplex PCR; TCRdb keeps only in-frame clonotypes and omits some of them. The sample comprises around 1.4 million clones, 97% to 99% of which are singletons, and approximately 0.4% rests with the top ten. Sequencing was performed on naive CD4+ T cells sorted from blood. These receptors all come from a young man in good health. CDR3s leave out the opening cysteine and the closing phenylalanine or tryptophan.

TRBJ1-2 | TRBV6-5 | ASSQPGNGYT
TRBJ2-3 | TRBV2 | ASEKLGPSTDTQY
TRBJ1-4 | TRBV4-1 | ASSQKDKGASNEKLF
TRBJ2-7 | TRBV28 | ASSLGTRRELHEQY
TRBJ2-5 | TRBV7-8 | ASSLVWTGGEETQY
TRBJ2-3 | TRBV27 | ASSLYAGGDTQY
TRBJ2-7 | TRBV7-9 | ASSSGQVSSEQY
TRBJ1-5 | TRBV5-1 | ASSMDGYSNQPQH
TRBJ1-1 | TRBV10-2 | ASKYSTGGFGFDTEAF
TRBJ2-2 | TRBV27 | ASSLRGTNTGELF
TRBJ2-7 | TRBV9 | ASSARASGISYEQY
TRBJ2-7 | TRBV7-2 | ASSRTQLAGGRGEQY
TRBJ2-3 | TRBV9 | ASSVVTGVSTDTQY